This T cell receptor beta chain originates from a study of shared clonotypes between healthy human individuals. Overall study findings and caveats: As a rule, naive subsets had a larger estimated richness than memory subsets.

On this clone: Antigen specificity is unknown.

CDR3 size: 22 residues. Sequencing used immunoSEQ multiplex PCR; TCRdb keeps in-frame clones, though not all of them. The top ten hold more than 0.35% of the sample, which has approximately 2.5 million clones, approximately 93% seen once. The investigators split CD4+ cells into a CD45RA+ naive subset and a CD45RA-negative memory subset. The sequenced material came from naive CD4+ T cells from PBMCs. Subset given: CD45RA+ positively selected. The origin of this receptor is a man aged 18 to 29 in good health. Some clones in this sample may be carry-over from other donors' samples. J is TRBJ2-7 and V is TRBV12-1; the D call TRBD2 from the table was never checked on the DNA. TRBV12-1 is designated a pseudogene. This CDR3 is CASSTPGTSCASEKVLGYEQYF. CDR3 nucleotides: TGTGCCAGCAGCACCCCCGGGACTTCTTGTGCTTCGGAGAAAGTTTTAGGCTACGAGCAGTACTTC.